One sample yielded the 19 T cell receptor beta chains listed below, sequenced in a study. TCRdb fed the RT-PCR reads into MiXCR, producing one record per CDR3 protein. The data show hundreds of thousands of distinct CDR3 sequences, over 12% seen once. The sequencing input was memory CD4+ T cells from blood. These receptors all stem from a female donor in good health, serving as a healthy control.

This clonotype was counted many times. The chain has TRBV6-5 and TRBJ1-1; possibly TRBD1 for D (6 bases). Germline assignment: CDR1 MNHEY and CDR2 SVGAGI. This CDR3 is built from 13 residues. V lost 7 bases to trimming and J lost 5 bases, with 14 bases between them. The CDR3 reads CASTSWGRTEAFF. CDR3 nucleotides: TGTGCCAGCACCTCGTGGGGGCGAACTGAAGCTTTCTTT.

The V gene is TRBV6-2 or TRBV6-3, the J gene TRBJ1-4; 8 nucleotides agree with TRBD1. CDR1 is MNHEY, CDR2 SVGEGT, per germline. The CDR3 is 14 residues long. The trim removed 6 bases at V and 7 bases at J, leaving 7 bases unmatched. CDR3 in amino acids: CASSRTGNPEKLFF. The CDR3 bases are TGTGCCAGCAGCAGGACAGGGAACCCTGAAAAACTGTTTTTT.

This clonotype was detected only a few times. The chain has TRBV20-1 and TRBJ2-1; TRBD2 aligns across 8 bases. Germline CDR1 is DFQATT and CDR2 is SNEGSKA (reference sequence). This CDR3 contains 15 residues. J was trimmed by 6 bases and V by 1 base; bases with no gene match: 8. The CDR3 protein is CSARVGTSVINEQFF. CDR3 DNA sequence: TGCAGTGCTAGAGTAGGGACTAGTGTTATCAATGAGCAGTTCTTC.

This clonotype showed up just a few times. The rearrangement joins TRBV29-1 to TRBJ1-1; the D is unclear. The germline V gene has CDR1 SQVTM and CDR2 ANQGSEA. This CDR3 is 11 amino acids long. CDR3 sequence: CVSGPPPNTFF. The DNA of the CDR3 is TGCGTCTCCGGGCCGCCCCCAAATACGTTCTTT.

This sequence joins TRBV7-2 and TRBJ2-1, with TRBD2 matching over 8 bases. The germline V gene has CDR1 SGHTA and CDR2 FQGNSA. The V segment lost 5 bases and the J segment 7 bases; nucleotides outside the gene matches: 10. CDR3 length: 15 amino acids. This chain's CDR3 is CASSTVGGGGNEQFF. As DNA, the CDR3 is TGTGCCAGCAGCACGGTCGGGGGCGGGGGGAATGAGCAGTTCTTC.

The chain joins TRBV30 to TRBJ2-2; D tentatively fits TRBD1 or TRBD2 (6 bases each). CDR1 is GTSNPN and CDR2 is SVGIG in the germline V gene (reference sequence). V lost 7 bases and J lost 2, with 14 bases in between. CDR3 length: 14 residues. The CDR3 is CASKEGVNTGELFF. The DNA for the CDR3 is TGTGCCTCGAAGGAGGGGGTCAACACCGGGGAGCTGTTTTTT.

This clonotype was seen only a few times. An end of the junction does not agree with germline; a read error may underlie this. The CDR3 sequence is CASSRHNEQYF. The CDR3 DNA sequence: TGTGCCAGCAGCCGACACAACGAACAGTACTTC. V and J are TRBV6-6 and TRBJ2-7; D not certain. Germline V lookup: CDR1 MNHNY, CDR2 SVGAGI (reference sequence). This CDR3 has 11 amino acids.

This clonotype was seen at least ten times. The CDR3 DNA sequence: TGCAGCGTTGGGGGGACAGGGAGGGAACAGTTCTTC. Its translation is CSVGGTGREQFF. The chain is built from TRBV29-1 and TRBJ2-1, with 9 bases that match TRBD1. With 4 bases clipped from V and 13 bases from J, the junction kept 8 bases outside the gene matches. The CDR3 length is 12 residues. Germline CDR1 and CDR2: SQVTM and ANQGSEA.

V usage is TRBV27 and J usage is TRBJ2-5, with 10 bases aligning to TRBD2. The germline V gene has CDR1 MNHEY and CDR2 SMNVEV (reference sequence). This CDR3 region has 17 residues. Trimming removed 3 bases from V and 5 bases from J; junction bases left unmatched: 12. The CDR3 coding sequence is TGTGCCAGCAGTTTGGCCCTAGCGGGAGTAGGGGATGAGACCCAGTACTTC. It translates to CASSLALAGVGDETQYF.

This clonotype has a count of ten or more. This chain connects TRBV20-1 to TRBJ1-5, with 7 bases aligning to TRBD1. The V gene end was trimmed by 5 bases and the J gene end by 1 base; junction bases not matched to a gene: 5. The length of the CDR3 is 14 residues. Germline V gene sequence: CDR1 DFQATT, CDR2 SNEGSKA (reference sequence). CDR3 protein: CSAFDRVSNQPQHF. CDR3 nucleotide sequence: TGCAGTGCTTTCGACAGGGTGAGCAATCAGCCCCAGCATTTT.

The CDR3 region has the DNA TGTGCCAGCAGTTTACTTCGGTGGGGGACAAGTACCCCAGATACGCAGTATTTT. It yields the protein CASSLLRWGTSTPDTQYF. The chain uses TRBV28 and TRBJ2-3; TRBD1 might be the D (6 bases). Germline values: CDR1 MDHEN, CDR2 SYDVKM. Trimming pared 2 bases from V and 4 bases from J, leaving 22 bases between. The CDR3 consists of 18 residues.

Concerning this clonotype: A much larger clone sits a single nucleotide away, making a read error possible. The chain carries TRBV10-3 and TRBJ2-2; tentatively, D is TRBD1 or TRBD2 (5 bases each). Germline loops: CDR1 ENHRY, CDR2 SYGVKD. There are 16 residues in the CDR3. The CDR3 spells CTISESGGTYTGELFF. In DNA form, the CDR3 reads TGTACCATCAGTGAGTCTGGTGGGACCTACACCGGGGAGCTGTTTTTT.

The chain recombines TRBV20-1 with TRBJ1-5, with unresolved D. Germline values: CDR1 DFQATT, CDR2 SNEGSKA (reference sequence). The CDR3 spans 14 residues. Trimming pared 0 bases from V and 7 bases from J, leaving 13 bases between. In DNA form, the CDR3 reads TGCAGTGCTAGAGATCAGCCAGGTGGGCAGCCCCAGCATTTT. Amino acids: CSARDQPGGQPQHF.

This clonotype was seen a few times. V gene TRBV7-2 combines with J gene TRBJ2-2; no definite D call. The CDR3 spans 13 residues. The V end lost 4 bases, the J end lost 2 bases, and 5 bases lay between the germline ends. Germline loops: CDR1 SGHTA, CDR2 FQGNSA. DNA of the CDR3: TGTGCCAGCAGCTCCGTAAACACCGGGGAGCTGTTTTTT. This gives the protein CASSSVNTGELFF. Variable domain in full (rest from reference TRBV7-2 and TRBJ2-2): GAGVSQSPSNKVTEKGKDVELRCDPISGHTALYWYRQSLGQGLEFLIYFQGNSAPDKSGLPSDRFSAERTGGSVSTLTIQRTQQEDSAVYLCASSSVNTGELFFGEGSRLTVL.

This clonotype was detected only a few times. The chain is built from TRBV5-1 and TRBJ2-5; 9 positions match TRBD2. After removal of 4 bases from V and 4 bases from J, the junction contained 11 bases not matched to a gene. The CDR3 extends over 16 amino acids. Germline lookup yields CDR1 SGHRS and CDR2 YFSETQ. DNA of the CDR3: TGCGCCAGCAGCGTCGTAACTAGCGGGCTGCGAGAGACCCAGTACTTC. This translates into CASSVVTSGLRETQYF.

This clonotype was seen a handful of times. The CDR3 loop is CASSQNRRNQPQHF. In nucleotides, the CDR3 is TGTGCCAGCTCTCAGAACAGGAGAAATCAGCCCCAGCATTTT. The chain recombines TRBV18 with TRBJ1-5, with D tentatively TRBD1 (5 bases). The CDR3 totals 14 residues. V was trimmed by 6 bases and J by 4 bases, leaving 13 bases between them. The germline CDR1 and CDR2 sequences are KGHSH and LQKENI.

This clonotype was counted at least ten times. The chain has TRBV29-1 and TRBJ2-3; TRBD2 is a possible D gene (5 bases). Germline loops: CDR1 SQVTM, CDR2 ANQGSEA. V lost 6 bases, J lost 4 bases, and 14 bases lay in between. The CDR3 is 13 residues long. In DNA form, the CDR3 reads TGCAGCGTGGATCCGGGGTCGGCAGATACGCAGTATTTT. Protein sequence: CSVDPGSADTQYF.

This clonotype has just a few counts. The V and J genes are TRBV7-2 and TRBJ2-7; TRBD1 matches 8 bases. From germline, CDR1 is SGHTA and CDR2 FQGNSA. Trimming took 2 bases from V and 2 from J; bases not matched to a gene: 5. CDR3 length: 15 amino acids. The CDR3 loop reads CASSLRGTGPYEQYF. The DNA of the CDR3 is TGTGCCAGCAGCTTAAGAGGGACAGGACCCTACGAGCAGTACTTC.

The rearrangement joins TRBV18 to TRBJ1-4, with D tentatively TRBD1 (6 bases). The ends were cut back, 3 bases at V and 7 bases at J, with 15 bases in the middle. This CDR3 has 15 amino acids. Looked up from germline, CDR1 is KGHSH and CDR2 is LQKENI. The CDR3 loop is CASSPQTGLREKLFF. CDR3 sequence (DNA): TGTGCCAGCTCACCGCAAACAGGGTTACGTGAAAAACTGTTTTTT.